Here is one T cell receptor beta chain with its context. The data originate from a study of OX40 agonist ivuxolimab in advanced cancers. Samples were taken at baseline and on day 1 of cycles 4 and 7. Sequencing was performed with immunoSEQ multiplex PCR; in TCRdb, only in-frame clones are kept and a portion is missing. Of around 50,000 clones detected, roughly four fifths appear once; the ten largest clones hold around 2.7%. CDR1 SGHRS and CDR2 YFSETQ come from the germline V gene. Trimming removed 1 base from V and 5 bases from J, with 9 bases in between. CDR3 length: 13 residues. The input for sequencing was CD4+ or CD8+ T cells sorted from blood, taken in a trial of the OX40 agonist ivuxolimab. V usage is TRBV5-1 and J usage is TRBJ2-5, with D possibly being TRBD1 or TRBD2 (5 bases each). This TCR came from an adult with an advanced solid tumor such as melanoma, head and neck, liver or kidney cancer. CDR3 sequence: CASSLPGTETQYF. The CDR3 DNA follows: TGCGCCAGCAGCTTGCCGGGGACGGAGACCCAGTACTTC.